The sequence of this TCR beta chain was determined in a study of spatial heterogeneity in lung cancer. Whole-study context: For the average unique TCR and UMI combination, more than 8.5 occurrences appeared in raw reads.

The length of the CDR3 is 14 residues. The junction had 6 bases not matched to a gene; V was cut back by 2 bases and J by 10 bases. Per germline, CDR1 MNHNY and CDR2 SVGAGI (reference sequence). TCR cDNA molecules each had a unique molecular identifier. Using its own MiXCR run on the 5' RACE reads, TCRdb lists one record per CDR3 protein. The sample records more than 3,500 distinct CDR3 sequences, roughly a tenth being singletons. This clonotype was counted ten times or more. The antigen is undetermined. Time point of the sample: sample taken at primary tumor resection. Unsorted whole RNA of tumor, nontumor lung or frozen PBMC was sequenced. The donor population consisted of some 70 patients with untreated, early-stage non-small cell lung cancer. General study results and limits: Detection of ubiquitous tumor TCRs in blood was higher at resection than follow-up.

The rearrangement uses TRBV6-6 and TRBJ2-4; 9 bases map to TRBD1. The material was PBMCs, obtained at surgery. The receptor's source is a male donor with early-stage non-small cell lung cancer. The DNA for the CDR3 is TGTGCCAGCAGTTACCAAAGACAGGGGGTAATTCAGTACTTC. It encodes CASSYQRQGVIQYF.